This TCR beta chain was sequenced during a study of radiotherapy plus CTLA-4 blockade in lung cancer. V was shortened by 6 bases and J by 7 bases, with 12 bases between the two germline ends. This CDR3 is 13 amino acids long. CDR1 SNHLY and CDR2 FYNNEI come from the germline V gene. The data were produced by immunoSEQ multiplex PCR, yet TCRdb's version contains in-frame clones alone and is incomplete. The sample lists tens of thousands of clones; around 71% were seen once. Study-level results: Early clone dynamics of blood T cells, plus interferon-beta, reportedly predicted response best. Following radiotherapy plus ipilimumab, tumor-derived TCR clones expanded in the blood.

Receiving focal radiation plus CTLA-4 blockade with ipilimumab were patients who had chemo-refractory metastatic non-small-cell lung cancer. This clone was seen a single time. Its antigen is undetermined. The V call is TRBV2, the J call TRBJ2-2; tentative D call: TRBD1 (5 bases). The sequence was obtained from a human donor with non-small cell lung cancer whose response to radiotherapy plus ipilimumab could not be evaluated. This sample comprised peripheral blood, obtained from a patient treated with radiotherapy plus ipilimumab. The CDR3 nucleotides read TGTGCCAGCAGGTTTGGGGCTATCGGGGAGCTGTTTTTT. Translation: CASRFGAIGELFF. Based on the CDR3 plus reference TRBV2 and TRBJ2-2, the full variable domain is EPEVTQTPSHQVTQMGQEVILRCVPISNHLYFYWYRQILGQKVEFLVSFYNNEISEKSEIFDDQFSVERPDGSNFTLKIRSTKLEDSAMYFCASRFGAIGELFFGEGSRLTVL.